The 25 T cell receptor beta chains reported below all come from one sample, sequenced in a study of blood T cell repertoires in COVID-19. Here immunoSEQ multiplex PCR was the method, and the copy in TCRdb shows in-frame clones only, minus some. The top ten hold over 10% of the sample, which has over 25,000 clones, roughly 89% seen once. Material: peripheral blood. These TCRs come from a man aged 65 to 85 with active COVID-19.

This chain joins TRBV10-3 and TRBJ1-5; D remains ambiguous. The germline V and J ends were trimmed by 3 bases and 5 bases, with 5 bases remaining between them. CDR3 size: 12 residues. Germline-derived CDR1 and CDR2 are ENHRY and SYGVKD. CDR3 sequence reads: CAISDLDQPQHF. The CDR3 region has the DNA TGTGCCATCAGTGACCTCGATCAGCCCCAGCATTTT.

CDR3 sequence (DNA): TGTGCCAGCAGCGTAGAGGGGATAAACAATGAGCAGTTCTTC. It encodes CASSVEGINNEQFF. V is TRBV9 and J is TRBJ2-1; a possible D gene is TRBD1 (5 bases). This CDR3 is 14 amino acids long. V was clipped by 0 bases and J by 5 bases, with 9 bases between them. The germline CDR1 and CDR2 sequences are SGDLS and YYNGEE.

The chain combines TRBV4-1 with TRBJ1-6; 8 bases line up with TRBD1. J was trimmed by 10 bases and V by 0 bases; bases with no gene match: 5. Looked up from germline, CDR1 is MGHRA and CDR2 is YSYEKL. This CDR3 spans 15 amino acids. The CDR3 loop is CASSQDADRASPLHF. CDR3 sequence (DNA): TGCGCCAGCAGCCAAGATGCGGACAGGGCCTCACCCCTCCACTTT.

The chain is built from TRBV20-1 and TRBJ2-7, with no clear D. Trimming took 3 bases from V and 3 from J, leaving 9 bases between them. The germline gives CDR1 DFQATT, CDR2 SNEGSKA (reference sequence). The CDR3 totals 12 residues. CDR3 coding DNA: TGCAGTGCTAGTGAGACAATCTACGAGCAGTACTTC. Translated: CSASETIYEQYF.

The J gene is TRBJ1-6, the V gene TRBV30; a possible D gene is TRBD1 (6 bases). Germline lookup yields CDR1 GTSNPN and CDR2 SVGIG (reference sequence). Between the trimmed V and J ends, which lost 5 bases and 6 bases, there was a span of 11 bases. The CDR3 spans 13 residues. This CDR3 reads CAWSEGGNSPLHF. In DNA, the CDR3 is TGTGCCTGGTCCGAAGGGGGTAATTCACCCCTCCACTTT.

The chain carries TRBV5-1 and TRBJ1-6, with 7 bases that match TRBD1. There are 16 residues in the CDR3. CDR1 SGHRS and CDR2 YFSETQ come from the germline V gene. After removal of 0 bases from V and 7 bases from J, the junction contained 7 bases not matched to a gene. CDR3 DNA: TGCGCCAGCAGCTTGGATCCAGGGGGAAAGAATTCACCCCTCCACTTT. Translated: CASSLDPGGKNSPLHF. Looking up the rest from reference TRBV5-1 and TRBJ1-6 gives the full variable domain: KAGVTQTPRYLIKTRGQQVTLSCSPISGHRSVSWYQQTPGQGLQFLFEYFSETQRNKGNFPGRFSGRQFSNSRSEMNVSTLELGDSALYLCASSLDPGGKNSPLHFGNGTRLTVT.

The rearrangement uses TRBV7-8 and TRBJ2-5, with D hard to call. The CDR3 has 13 amino acids. The germline V gene has CDR1 SGHVS and CDR2 FQNEAQ. Deletions cut 4 bases from V and 6 bases from J, with 12 bases between. This CDR3 reads CASSSIPVKTQYF. DNA for the CDR3: TGTGCCAGCAGCTCCATACCGGTAAAGACCCAGTACTTC.

This rearrangement joins TRBV30 to TRBJ2-7, with a possible D match to TRBD2 (5 bases). CDR1 is GTSNPN, CDR2 SVGIG, per germline (reference sequence). V was clipped by 2 bases and J by 2 bases, with 10 bases between them. The CDR3 length is 13 residues. The DNA of the CDR3 is TGTGCCTGGAGTCGCCGGGGTACCTACGAGCAGTACTTC. As protein: CAWSRRGTYEQYF. The whole variable domain, filled in from reference TRBV30 and TRBJ2-7, reads SQTIHQWPATLVQPVGSPLSLECTVEGTSNPNLYWYRQAAGRGLQLLFYSVGIGQISSEVPQNLSASRPQDRQFILSSKKLLLSDSGFYLCAWSRRGTYEQYFGPGTRLTVT.

This clone has only one observation. The V call is TRBV27, the J call TRBJ2-7; 8 bases agree with TRBD2. The CDR3 has 14 amino acids. Germline lookup yields CDR1 MNHEY and CDR2 SMNVEV (reference sequence). The trim removed 3 bases at V and 2 bases at J, leaving 3 bases unmatched. CDR3 in DNA: TGTGCCAGCAGTTTCGGGGGGGAGGCCTACGAGCAGTACTTC. Translation: CASSFGGEAYEQYF.

The chain carries TRBV9 and TRBJ2-3, with a weak D call TRBD2 (6 bases). With 5 bases removed from V and 3 bases from J, the gap between germline ends came to 16 bases. Germline CDR1 and CDR2: SGDLS and YYNGEE. The CDR3 length is 15 residues. For the CDR3, the DNA is TGTGCCAGCAGTGAGGGCGCGGGAATGACAGATACGCAGTATTTT. Its translation is CASSEGAGMTDTQYF.

V gene TRBV5-4 combines with J gene TRBJ2-1; tentative D call: TRBD2 (6 bases). The germline CDR1 and CDR2 sequences are SGHNT and YYREEE (reference sequence). The CDR3 spans 15 residues. The V end was cut by 3 bases, the J end by 5 bases, with 15 bases between. Here the CDR3 DNA reads TGTGCCAGCAGCTCGGGAGCTGACGTGAACAATGAGCAGTTCTTC. It encodes CASSSGADVNNEQFF.

As concerns this clone: Other DNA sequences in this sample translate to the same CDR3. V is TRBV7-2 and J is TRBJ1-5; D is unresolved. Trimming stripped 5 bases from V and 0 bases from J, with 8 bases between. The V gene's germline CDR1 is SGHTA and CDR2 FQGNSA. The length of the CDR3 is 14 residues. This CDR3 reads CASSLGPSNQPQHF. DNA of the CDR3: TGTGCCAGCAGCCTAGGGCCTAGCAATCAGCCCCAGCATTTT.

The chain joins TRBV28 to TRBJ2-7; 11 bases map to TRBD1. Germline CDR1 reads MDHEN; CDR2 reads SYDVKM. V gave up 2 bases and J gave up 3 bases; unmatched junction bases: 0. This CDR3 has 14 residues. Here the CDR3 DNA reads TGTGCCAGCAGTTTAGGGACAGGGGGCTACGAGCAGTACTTC. Translation: CASSLGTGGYEQYF. The variable domain in full, completed from reference TRBV28 and TRBJ2-7, reads DVKVTQSSRYLVKRTGEKVFLECVQDMDHENMFWYRQDPGLGLRLIYFSYDVKMKEKGDIPEGYSVSREKKERFSLILESASTNQTSMYLCASSLGTGGYEQYFGPGTRLTVT.

This clone was seen once. The chain recombines TRBV27 with TRBJ2-7; 12 nucleotides agree with TRBD1. Germline CDR1 is MNHEY and CDR2 is SMNVEV (reference sequence). The V and J ends lost 3 bases and 5 bases, in that order; junction bases with no gene match: 11. The CDR3 totals 17 residues. DNA for the CDR3: TGTGCCAGCAGTTTTCCCCCCGGGACAGGGGGCTTCCACGAGCAGTACTTC. Protein sequence: CASSFPPGTGGFHEQYF.

The CDR3 region is CASSPGLAGGGWFF. The CDR3 DNA is TGTGCCAGCAGCCCGGGACTAGCGGGAGGGGGGTGGTTCTTC. This rearrangement joins TRBV7-3 to TRBJ2-1; 16 bases match TRBD2. The germline gives CDR1 SGHTA, CDR2 FQGTGA. CDR3 size: 14 residues. V was pared by 5 bases and J by 15 bases, with 7 bases of the junction left unmatched.

This clone came up once. The J gene is TRBJ2-2, the V gene TRBV6-5; 7 positions match TRBD2. Germline V gene sequence: CDR1 MNHEY, CDR2 SVGAGI. The CDR3 runs 15 residues. The V gene end was trimmed by 6 bases and the J gene end by 6 bases; junction bases not matched to a gene: 10. The CDR3 loop is CASRTGLVRSGELFF. The CDR3 region has the DNA TGTGCCAGCAGAACAGGACTAGTCAGGTCCGGGGAGCTGTTTTTT.

The CDR3 DNA follows: TGTGCCAGCAGCCGGGACAGCGTTGAAAAACTGTTTTTT. Protein sequence: CASSRDSVEKLFF. The chain is built from TRBV2 and TRBJ1-4; TRBD1 agrees at 7 bases. The CDR3 loop spans 13 amino acids. Germline V gene data show CDR1 as SNHLY and CDR2 as FYNNEI. The junction had 5 bases not matched to a gene; V was cut back by 6 bases and J by 7 bases.

The V and J genes are TRBV7-2 and TRBJ1-1; 8 bases match TRBD1. Germline CDR1 and CDR2: SGHTA and FQGNSA. V was pared by 5 bases and J by 6 bases, with 11 bases of the junction left unmatched. There are 15 residues in the CDR3. The chain's CDR3 is CASSPRQGWMAEAFF. DNA for the CDR3: TGTGCCAGCAGCCCGCGACAGGGGTGGATGGCTGAAGCTTTCTTT.

This chain connects TRBV10-3 to TRBJ1-1; TRBD1 agrees at 7 bases. The length of the CDR3 is 14 residues. V gave up 4 bases and J gave up 4 bases; unmatched junction bases: 6. Germline V gene data show CDR1 as ENHRY and CDR2 as SYGVKD. Written as DNA, the CDR3 is TGTGCCATCAGTGGGAGAAGGGGGCTCACTGAAGCTTTCTTT. Its protein product is CAISGRRGLTEAFF.

The chain couples TRBV7-2 to TRBJ1-5, with 7 bases aligning to TRBD1. Germline V gives CDR1 SGHTA, CDR2 FQGNSA. Trimming removed 4 bases from V and 3 bases from J; junction bases left unmatched: 9. The CDR3 runs to 16 residues. CDR3 in DNA: TGTGCCAGCAGCTGGAAGGGACAGACTTCCAATCAGCCCCAGCATTTT. Translated, it gives CASSWKGQTSNQPQHF.

This chain uses TRBV29-1 with TRBJ2-5, with D unresolved. CDR1 SQVTM and CDR2 ANQGSEA come from the germline V gene. The CDR3 extends over 13 amino acids. V lost 1 base and J lost 5, with 11 bases in between. DNA of the CDR3: TGCAGCGTTGAAGTTTCCCGTCGGGAGACCCAGTACTTC. Translation: CSVEVSRRETQYF.

This chain connects TRBV2 to TRBJ1-5; D gene unclear. Trimming left V 6 bases short and J 0 bases short, with 12 bases between. Germline CDR1 reads SNHLY; CDR2 reads FYNNEI. CDR3 length: 15 residues. For the CDR3, the DNA is TGTGCCAGCAGCCTACAGAGTTATAGCAATCAGCCCCAGCATTTT. Amino acids: CASSLQSYSNQPQHF.

The V call is TRBV11-1, the J call TRBJ2-7; tentative D call: TRBD1 (6 bases). This CDR3 is 13 amino acids long. The germline gives CDR1 SGHAT, CDR2 FQDESV (reference sequence). With 5 bases removed from V and 4 bases from J, the gap between germline ends came to 12 bases. The CDR3 sequence: CASSILQGYEQYF. The CDR3 DNA follows: TGTGCCAGCAGCATACTACAGGGTTACGAGCAGTACTTC.

The rearrangement joins TRBV11-2 to TRBJ2-1; TRBD2 matches 11 bases. V shed 1 base, J shed 12 bases, and the junction held 8 bases outside the gene matches. The CDR3 has 15 residues. From germline, CDR1 is SGHAT and CDR2 FQNNGV. CDR3 amino acids: CASSLAGSGREGQFF. In DNA form, the CDR3 reads TGTGCCAGCAGCTTAGCGGGTAGCGGGAGGGAAGGGCAGTTCTTC.

The chain uses TRBV6-6 and TRBJ2-1, with a weak D call TRBD2 (5 bases). The CDR3 spans 14 residues. The ends were cut back, 9 bases at V and 8 bases at J, with 20 bases in the middle. Germline lookup yields CDR1 MNHNY and CDR2 SVGAGI (reference sequence). DNA of the CDR3: TGTGCCAGTAGGTATCATGGACTTCTGGATGAGCAGTTCTTC. This sequence encodes CASRYHGLLDEQFF.